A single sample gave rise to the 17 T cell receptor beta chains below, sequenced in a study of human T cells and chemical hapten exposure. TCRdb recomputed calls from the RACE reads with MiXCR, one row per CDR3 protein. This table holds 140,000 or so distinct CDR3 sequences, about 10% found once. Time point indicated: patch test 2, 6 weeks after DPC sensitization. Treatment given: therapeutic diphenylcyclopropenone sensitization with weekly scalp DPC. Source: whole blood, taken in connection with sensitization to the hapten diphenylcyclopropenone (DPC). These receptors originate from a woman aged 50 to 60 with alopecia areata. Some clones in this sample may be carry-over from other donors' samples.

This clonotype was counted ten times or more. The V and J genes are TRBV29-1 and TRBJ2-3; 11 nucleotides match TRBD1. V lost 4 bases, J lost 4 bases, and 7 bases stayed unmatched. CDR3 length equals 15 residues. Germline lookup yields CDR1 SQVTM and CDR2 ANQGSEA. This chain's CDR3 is CSVVVGQGASDTQYF. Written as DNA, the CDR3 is TGCAGCGTTGTAGTAGGACAGGGGGCCTCAGATACGCAGTATTTT.

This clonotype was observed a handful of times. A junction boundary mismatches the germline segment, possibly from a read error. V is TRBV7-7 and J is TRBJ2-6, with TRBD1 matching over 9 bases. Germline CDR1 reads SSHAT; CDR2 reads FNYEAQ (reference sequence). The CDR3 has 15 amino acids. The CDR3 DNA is TGTGCTAGCAGCGTCGGGACAGGGAAAGCCAACGTCCTGACTTTC. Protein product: CASSVGTGKANVLTF. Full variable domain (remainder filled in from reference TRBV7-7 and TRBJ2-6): GAGVSQSPRYKVTKRGQDVTLRCDPISSHATLYWYQQALGQGPEFLTYFNYEAQPDKSGLPSDRFSAERPEGSISTLTIQRTEQRDSAMYRCASSVGTGKANVLTFGAGSRLTVL.

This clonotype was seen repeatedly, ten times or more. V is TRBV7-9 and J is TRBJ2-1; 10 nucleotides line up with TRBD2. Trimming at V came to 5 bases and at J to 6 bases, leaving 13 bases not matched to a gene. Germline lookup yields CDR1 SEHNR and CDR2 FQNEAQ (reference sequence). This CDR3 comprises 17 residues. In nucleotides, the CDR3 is TGTGCCAGCAGCCCACCCATAGCGGGAGGTAGGAGCAATGAGCAGTTCTTC. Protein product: CASSPPIAGGRSNEQFF.

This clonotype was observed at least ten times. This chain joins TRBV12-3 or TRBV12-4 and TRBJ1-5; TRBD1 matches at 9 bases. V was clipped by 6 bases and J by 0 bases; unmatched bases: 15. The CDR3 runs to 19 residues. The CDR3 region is CASSLSGQGLSYSNQPQHF. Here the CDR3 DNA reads TGTGCCAGCAGCCTTTCGGGACAGGGACTTTCCTATAGCAATCAGCCCCAGCATTTT.

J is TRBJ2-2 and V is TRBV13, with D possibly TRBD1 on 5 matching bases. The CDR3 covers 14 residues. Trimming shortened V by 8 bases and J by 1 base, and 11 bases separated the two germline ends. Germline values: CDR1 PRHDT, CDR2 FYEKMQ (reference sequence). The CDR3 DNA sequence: TGTGCCAGCCGAGACAGTGAGAACACCGGGGAGCTGTTTTTT. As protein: CASRDSENTGELFF.

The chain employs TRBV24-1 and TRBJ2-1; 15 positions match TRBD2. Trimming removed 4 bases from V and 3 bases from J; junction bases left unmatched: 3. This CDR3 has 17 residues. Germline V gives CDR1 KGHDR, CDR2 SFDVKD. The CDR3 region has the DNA TGTGCCACCAGTGAGGGGACTAGCGGGAGGAGCTACAATGAGCAGTTCTTC. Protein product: CATSEGTSGRSYNEQFF.

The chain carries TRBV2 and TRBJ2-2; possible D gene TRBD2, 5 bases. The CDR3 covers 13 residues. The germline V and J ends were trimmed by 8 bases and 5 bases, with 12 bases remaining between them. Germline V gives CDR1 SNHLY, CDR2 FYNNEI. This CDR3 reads CASGRLPTGELFF. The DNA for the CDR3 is TGTGCCAGCGGGAGACTCCCGACCGGGGAGCTGTTTTTT. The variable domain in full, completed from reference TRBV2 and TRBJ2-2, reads EPEVTQTPSHQVTQMGQEVILRCVPISNHLYFYWYRQILGQKVEFLVSFYNNEISEKSEIFDDQFSVERPDGSNFTLKIRSTKLEDSAMYFCASGRLPTGELFFGEGSRLTVL.

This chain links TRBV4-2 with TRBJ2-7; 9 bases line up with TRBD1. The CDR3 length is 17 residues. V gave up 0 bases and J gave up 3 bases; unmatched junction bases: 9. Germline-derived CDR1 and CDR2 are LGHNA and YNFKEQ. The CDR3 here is CASSQEKQGALFYEQYF. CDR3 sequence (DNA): TGTGCCAGCAGCCAAGAAAAACAGGGGGCTTTATTCTACGAGCAGTACTTC.

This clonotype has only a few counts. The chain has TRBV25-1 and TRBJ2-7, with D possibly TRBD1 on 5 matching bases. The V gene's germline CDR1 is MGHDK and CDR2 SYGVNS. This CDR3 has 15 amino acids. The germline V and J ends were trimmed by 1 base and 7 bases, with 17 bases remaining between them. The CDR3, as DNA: TGTGCCAGCAGTGAATTTGATCATGGGCCAGGGGAGCAGTACTTC. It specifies CASSEFDHGPGEQYF.

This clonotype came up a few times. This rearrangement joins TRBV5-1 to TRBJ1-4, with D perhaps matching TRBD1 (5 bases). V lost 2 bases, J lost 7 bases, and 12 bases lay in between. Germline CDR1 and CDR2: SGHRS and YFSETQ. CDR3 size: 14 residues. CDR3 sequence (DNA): TGCGCCAGCAGCTTCCGGGACCCACCTGAAAAACTGTTTTTT. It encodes CASSFRDPPEKLFF.

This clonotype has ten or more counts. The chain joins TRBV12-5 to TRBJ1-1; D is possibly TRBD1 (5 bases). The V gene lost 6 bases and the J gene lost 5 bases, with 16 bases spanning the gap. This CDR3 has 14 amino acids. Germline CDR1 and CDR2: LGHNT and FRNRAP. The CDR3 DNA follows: TGTGCTAGTGGGTCCCAGGGTCTGGGGACTGAAGCTTTCTTT. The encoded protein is CASGSQGLGTEAFF.

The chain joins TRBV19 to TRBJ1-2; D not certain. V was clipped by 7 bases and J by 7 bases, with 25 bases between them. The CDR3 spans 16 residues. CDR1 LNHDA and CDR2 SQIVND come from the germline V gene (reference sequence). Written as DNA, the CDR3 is TGTGCCAGTACCGGGCAAGGCCTACTCCGCATCGGTGGCTACACCTTC. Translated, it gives CASTGQGLLRIGGYTF.

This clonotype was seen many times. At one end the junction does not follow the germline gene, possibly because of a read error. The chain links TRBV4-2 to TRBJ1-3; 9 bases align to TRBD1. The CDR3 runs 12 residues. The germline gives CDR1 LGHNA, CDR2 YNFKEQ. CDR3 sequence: CASSPRTGDLDF. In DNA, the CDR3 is TGTGCCAGCAGCCCCAGGACAGGGGATCTTGATTTT.

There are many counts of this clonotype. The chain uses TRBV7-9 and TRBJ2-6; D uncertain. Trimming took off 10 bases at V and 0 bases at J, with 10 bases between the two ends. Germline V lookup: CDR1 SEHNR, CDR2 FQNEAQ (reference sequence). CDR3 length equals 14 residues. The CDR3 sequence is CAKQAFSGANVLTF. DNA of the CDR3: TGTGCCAAGCAGGCGTTCTCTGGGGCCAACGTCCTGACTTTC.

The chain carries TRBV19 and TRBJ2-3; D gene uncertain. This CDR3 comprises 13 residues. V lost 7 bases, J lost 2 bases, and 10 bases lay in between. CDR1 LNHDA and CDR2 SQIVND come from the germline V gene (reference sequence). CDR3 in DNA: TGTGCCAGTACCGCATATTCCACAGATACGCAGTATTTT. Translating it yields CASTAYSTDTQYF.

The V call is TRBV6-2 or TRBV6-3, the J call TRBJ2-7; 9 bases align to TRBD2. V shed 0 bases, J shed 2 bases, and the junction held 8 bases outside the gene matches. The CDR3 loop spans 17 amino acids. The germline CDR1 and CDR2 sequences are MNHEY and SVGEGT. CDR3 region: CASSYSPSGNRPYEQYF. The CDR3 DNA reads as TGTGCCAGCAGTTACTCGCCTAGCGGGAATCGGCCCTACGAGCAGTACTTC.

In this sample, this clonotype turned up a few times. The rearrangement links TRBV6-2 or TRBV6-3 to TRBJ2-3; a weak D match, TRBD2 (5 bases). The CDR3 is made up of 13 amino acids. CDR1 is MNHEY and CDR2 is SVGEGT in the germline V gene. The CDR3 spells CSGGSWVTDTQYF. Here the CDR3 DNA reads TGTAGCGGTGGAAGCTGGGTTACAGATACGCAGTATTTT.